This T cell receptor (beta chain) was identified during a study of cytomegalovirus exposure and HLA in healthy donors. Findings and caveats of the study: A later analysis linked about 17,000 TCR beta sequences to HLA alleles at 0.05 false discovery rate. It was in a later analysis that TCR association rates were seen to vary by HLA locus, highest for DRB1 and lowest for HLA-C. Researchers left out some V segments, among them TRBV6-2 and TRBV6-3, as indistinguishable. TCR beta chains numbering some 160 were designated cytomegalovirus-associated.

As for this clone: Its cognate antigen is unknown.

In the PCR, 60 Vbeta and 13 Jbeta primers were used. Profiled with immunoSEQ multiplex PCR; TCRdb holds only in-frame clones, not every one. This table holds approximately 6,800 clones, more than 45% found once. The CDR3 loop spans 12 amino acids. Germline-derived CDR1 and CDR2 are SGHDT and YYEEEE. V lost 7 bases to trimming and J lost 7 bases, with 14 bases between them. This receptor was obtained from a man aged 30 to 39 in good health and CMV-seropositive. V and J are TRBV5-6 and TRBJ1-2; possible D gene TRBD1, 6 bases. The sequencing input was PBMCs. CDR3 amino acids: CASRRTDRGYTF. CDR3 coding DNA: TGTGCCAGCCGCCGGACAGACCGTGGCTACACCTTC. Combining the CDR3 with reference TRBV5-6 and TRBJ1-2 gives the whole variable domain DAGVTQSPTHLIKTRGQQVTLRCSPKSGHDTVSWYQQALGQGPQFIFQYYEEEERQRGNFPDRFSGHQFPNYSSELNVNALLLGDSALYLCASRRTDRGYTFGSGTRLTVV.